These 10 T cell receptor beta chains were all obtained from the same sample, sequenced in a study of cytomegalovirus exposure and HLA in healthy donors. PCR employed 60 Vbeta and 13 Jbeta primers. The assay was immunoSEQ multiplex PCR, and TCRdb's table has in-frame clones only and misses some. This table has about 220,000 clones, 82% appearing once. The specimen was PBMCs. The receptors were sampled from a man aged 35 to 55 in good health and CMV-seropositive.

This clone was recorded a few times. This chain uses TRBV5-4 with TRBJ1-1; maybe TRBD1 (6 bases). V was shortened by 3 bases and J by 5 bases, with 11 bases between the two germline ends. This CDR3 has 13 amino acids. CDR1 is SGHNT and CDR2 is YYREEE in the germline V gene (reference sequence). CDR3 in DNA: TGTGCCAGCAGCTCACAGGGAGGGACTGAAGCTTTCTTT. Translating it yields CASSSQGGTEAFF.

The rearrangement uses TRBV5-6 and TRBJ2-7, with 7 bases fitting TRBD2. The germline gives CDR1 SGHDT, CDR2 YYEEEE. The CDR3 runs to 14 residues. The ends lost 4 bases at V and 3 bases at J; junction bases unmatched: 7. In nucleotides, the CDR3 is TGTGCCAGCAGCCCCGGACTAGGCGGCTACGAGCAGTACTTC. Amino acids: CASSPGLGGYEQYF.

The V gene is TRBV5-5, the J gene TRBJ1-5; 10 positions match TRBD1. The V gene's germline CDR1 is SGHKS and CDR2 YYEKEE (reference sequence). The junction had 3 bases not matched to a gene; V was cut back by 0 bases and J by 6 bases. This CDR3 is 15 amino acids long. The CDR3 DNA reads as TGTGCCAGCAGCTTGGTCGGGACAGGGGCTCAGCCCCAGCATTTT. Translation: CASSLVGTGAQPQHF.

This clone was seen ten or more times. This sequence joins TRBV6-4 and TRBJ2-1; TRBD2 aligns across 12 bases. The germline gives CDR1 MRHNA, CDR2 SNTAGT. The length of the CDR3 is 15 residues. V shed 2 bases and J 6 bases; nucleotides not matched to a gene: 2. CDR3 in DNA: TGTGCCAGCAGTGACGAGACTAGCGGGAGCAATGAGCAGTTCTTC. This sequence encodes CASSDETSGSNEQFF.

The chain couples TRBV6-1 to TRBJ2-2; 9 bases line up with TRBD1. CDR1 is MNHNS, CDR2 SASEGT, per germline. This CDR3 contains 13 residues. Trimming removed 10 bases from V and 4 bases from J; junction bases left unmatched: 4. Here the CDR3 DNA reads TGTGCCACCGTGACAGGGGGCACCGGGGAGCTGTTTTTT. It yields the protein CATVTGGTGELFF.

V gene TRBV7-9 combines with J gene TRBJ2-5; TRBD2 agrees at 7 bases. The CDR3 is 14 amino acids. J gave up 3 bases and V 2 bases, and 3 bases lay outside the gene matches. Germline CDR1 and CDR2: SEHNR and FQNEAQ (reference sequence). DNA for the CDR3: TGTGCCAGCAGCTTAAAGGGAGGGAAAGAGACCCAGTACTTC. Translated, it gives CASSLKGGKETQYF.

This sequence joins TRBV6-5 and TRBJ1-1; no clear D. The CDR3 length is 15 residues. V was cut by 2 bases and J by 5 bases, with 15 bases left in between. Germline-derived CDR1 and CDR2 are MNHEY and SVGAGI. CDR3 in amino acids: CASSYVVGVRTEAFF. The CDR3 DNA is TGTGCCAGCAGTTACGTTGTGGGCGTAAGGACTGAAGCTTTCTTT.

The gene calls are TRBV5-1 and TRBJ1-5; D uncertain. The CDR3 length is 15 residues. Trimming stripped 0 bases from V and 1 base from J, with 8 bases between. Per the germline V gene, CDR1 is SGHRS and CDR2 is YFSETQ. DNA of the CDR3: TGCGCCAGCAGCTTGGCCGCTGGCAGCAATCAGCCCCAGCATTTT. Residues: CASSLAAGSNQPQHF.

The CDR3 protein is CASTPGGFSEAFF. CDR3 DNA sequence: TGTGCCAGTACCCCAGGGGGGTTCTCTGAAGCTTTCTTT. The chain joins TRBV19 to TRBJ1-1; 7 bases are a match to TRBD1. Germline values: CDR1 LNHDA, CDR2 SQIVND (reference sequence). The CDR3 length is 13 residues. V was pared by 7 bases and J by 6 bases, with 8 bases of the junction left unmatched.

The V and J genes are TRBV27 and TRBJ1-2; perhaps TRBD1 as D (6 bases). This CDR3 has 15 amino acids. Germline CDR1 is MNHEY and CDR2 is SMNVEV (reference sequence). Trimming shortened V by 4 bases and J by 6 bases, and 18 bases separated the two germline ends. The CDR3 loop is CASSSLPAGAHGYTF. The DNA for the CDR3 is TGTGCCAGCAGTTCGCTCCCGGCAGGGGCTCATGGCTACACCTTC.